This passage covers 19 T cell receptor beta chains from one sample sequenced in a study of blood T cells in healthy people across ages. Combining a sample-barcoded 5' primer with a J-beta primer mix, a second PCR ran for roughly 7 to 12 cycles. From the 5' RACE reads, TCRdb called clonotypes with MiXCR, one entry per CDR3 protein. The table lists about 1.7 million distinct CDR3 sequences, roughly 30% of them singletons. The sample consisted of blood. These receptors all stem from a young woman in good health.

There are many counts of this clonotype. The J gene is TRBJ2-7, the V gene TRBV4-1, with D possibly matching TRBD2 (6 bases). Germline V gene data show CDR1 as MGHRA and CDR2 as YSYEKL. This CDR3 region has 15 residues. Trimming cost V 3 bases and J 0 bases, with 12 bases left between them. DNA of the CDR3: TGCGCCAGCAGCCACTTGGGGGGTAGCTCCTACGAGCAGTACTTC. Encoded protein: CASSHLGGSSYEQYF.

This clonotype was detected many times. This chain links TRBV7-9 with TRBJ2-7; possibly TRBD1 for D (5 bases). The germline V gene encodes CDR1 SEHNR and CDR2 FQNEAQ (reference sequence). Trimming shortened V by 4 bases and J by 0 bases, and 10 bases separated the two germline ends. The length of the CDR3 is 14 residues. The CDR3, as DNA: TGTGCCAGCAGCTACGGACAACCCTCCTACGAGCAGTACTTC. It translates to CASSYGQPSYEQYF. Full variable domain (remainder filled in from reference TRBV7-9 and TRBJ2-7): DTGVSQNPRHKITKRGQNVTFRCDPISEHNRLYWYRQTLGQGPEFLTYFQNEAQLEKSRLLSDRFSAERPKGSFSTLEIQRTEQGDSAMYLCASSYGQPSYEQYFGPGTRLTVT.

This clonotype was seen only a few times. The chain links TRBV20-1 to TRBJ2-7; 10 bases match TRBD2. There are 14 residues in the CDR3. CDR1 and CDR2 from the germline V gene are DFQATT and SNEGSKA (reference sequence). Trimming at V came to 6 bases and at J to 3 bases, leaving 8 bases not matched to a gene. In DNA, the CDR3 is TGCAGTGCGGCACTAGCGGGAAGGTGCTACGAGCAGTACTTC. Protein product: CSAALAGRCYEQYF.

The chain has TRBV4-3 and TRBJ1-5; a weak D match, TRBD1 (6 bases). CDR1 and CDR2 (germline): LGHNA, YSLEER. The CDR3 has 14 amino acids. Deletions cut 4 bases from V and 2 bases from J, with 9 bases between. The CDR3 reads CASSRQVRNQPQHF. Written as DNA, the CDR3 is TGCGCCAGCAGCCGACAGGTACGCAATCAGCCCCAGCATTTT.

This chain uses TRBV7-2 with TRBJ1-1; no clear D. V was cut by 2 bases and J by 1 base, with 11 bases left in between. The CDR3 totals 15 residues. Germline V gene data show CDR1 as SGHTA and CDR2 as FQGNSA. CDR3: CASSLSNGRNTEAFF. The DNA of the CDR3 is TGTGCCAGCAGCTTATCCAACGGGAGGAACACTGAAGCTTTCTTT. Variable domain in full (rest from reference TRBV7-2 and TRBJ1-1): GAGVSQSPSNKVTEKGKDVELRCDPISGHTALYWYRQSLGQGLEFLIYFQGNSAPDKSGLPSDRFSAERTGGSVSTLTIQRTQQEDSAVYLCASSLSNGRNTEAFFGQGTRLTVV.

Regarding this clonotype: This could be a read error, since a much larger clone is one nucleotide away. CDR3: CASSAPRAEQYF. The CDR3 DNA follows: TGTGCCAGCAGCGCCCCTAGGGCTGAGCAGTACTTC. V and J are TRBV9 and TRBJ2-5; D remains ambiguous. This CDR3 contains 12 residues. V was shortened by 3 bases and J by 11 bases, with 14 bases between the two germline ends. Looked up from germline, CDR1 is SGDLS and CDR2 is YYNGEE.

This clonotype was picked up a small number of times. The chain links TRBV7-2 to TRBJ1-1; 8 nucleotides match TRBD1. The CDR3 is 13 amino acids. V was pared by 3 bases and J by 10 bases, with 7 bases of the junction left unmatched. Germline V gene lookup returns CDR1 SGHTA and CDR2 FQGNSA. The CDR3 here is CASSFRDRSGAFF. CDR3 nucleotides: TGTGCCAGCAGCTTCCGGGACAGGTCGGGAGCTTTCTTT. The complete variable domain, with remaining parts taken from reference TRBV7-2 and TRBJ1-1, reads GAGVSQSPSNKVTEKGKDVELRCDPISGHTALYWYRQSLGQGLEFLIYFQGNSAPDKSGLPSDRFSAERTGGSVSTLTIQRTQQEDSAVYLCASSFRDRSGAFFGQGTRLTVV.

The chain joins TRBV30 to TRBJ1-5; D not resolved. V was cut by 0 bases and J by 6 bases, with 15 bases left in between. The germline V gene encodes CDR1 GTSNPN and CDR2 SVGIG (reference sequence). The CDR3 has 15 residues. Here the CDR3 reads CAWSVGSLGGQPQHF. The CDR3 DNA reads TGTGCCTGGAGTGTAGGAAGTCTGGGAGGTCAGCCCCAGCATTTT.

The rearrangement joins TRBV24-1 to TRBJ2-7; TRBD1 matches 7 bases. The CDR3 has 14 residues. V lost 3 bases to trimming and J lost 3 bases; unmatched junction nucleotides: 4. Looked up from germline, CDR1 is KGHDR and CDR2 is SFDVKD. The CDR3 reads CATSDPGTDYEQYF. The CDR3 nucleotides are TGTGCCACCAGTGATCCCGGGACAGACTACGAGCAGTACTTC.

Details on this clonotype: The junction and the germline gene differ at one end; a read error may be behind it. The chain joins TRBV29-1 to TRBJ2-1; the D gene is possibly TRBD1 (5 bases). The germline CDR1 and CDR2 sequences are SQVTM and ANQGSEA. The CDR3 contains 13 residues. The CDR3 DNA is TGCAGCGTTGATGACAGCTCCCACAATGAGCAGTTCTTC. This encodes CSVDDSSHNEQFF.

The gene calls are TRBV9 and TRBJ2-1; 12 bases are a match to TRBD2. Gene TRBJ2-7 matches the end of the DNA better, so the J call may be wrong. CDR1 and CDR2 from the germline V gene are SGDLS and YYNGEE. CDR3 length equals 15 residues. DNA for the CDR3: TGTGCCAGCAGCGCTAGCGGGAGGGCCCTCAATGAGCAGTACTTC. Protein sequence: CASSASGRALNEQYF.

The CDR3 bases are TGCGCCAGCAGCGGATCGACTAGCGGGGCGCGGGATACGCAGTATTTT. It yields the protein CASSGSTSGARDTQYF. The chain uses TRBV5-1 and TRBJ2-3, with 11 bases lining up with TRBD2. V dropped 4 bases and J dropped 6; count of bases not matched to a gene: 10. The CDR3 totals 16 residues. Germline values: CDR1 SGHRS, CDR2 YFSETQ.

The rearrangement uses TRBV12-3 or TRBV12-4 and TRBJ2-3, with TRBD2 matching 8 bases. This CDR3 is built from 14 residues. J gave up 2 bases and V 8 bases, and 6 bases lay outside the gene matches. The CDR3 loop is CASCPGGNTDTQYF. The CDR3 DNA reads TGTGCCAGCTGTCCGGGGGGGAACACAGATACGCAGTATTTT.

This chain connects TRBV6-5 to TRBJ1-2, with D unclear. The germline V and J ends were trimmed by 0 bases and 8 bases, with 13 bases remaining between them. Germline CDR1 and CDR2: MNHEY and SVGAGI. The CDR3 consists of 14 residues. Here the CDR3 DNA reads TGTGCCAGCAGTTACTCGTCCGGGAGACGGGGCTACACCTTC. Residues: CASSYSSGRRGYTF.

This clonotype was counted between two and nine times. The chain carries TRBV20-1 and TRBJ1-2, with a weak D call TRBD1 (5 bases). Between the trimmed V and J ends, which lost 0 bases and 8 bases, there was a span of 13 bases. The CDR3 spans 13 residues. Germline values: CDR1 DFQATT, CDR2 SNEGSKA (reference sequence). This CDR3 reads CSARDSGALGYTF. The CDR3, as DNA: TGCAGTGCTAGAGATAGCGGGGCACTAGGCTACACCTTC.

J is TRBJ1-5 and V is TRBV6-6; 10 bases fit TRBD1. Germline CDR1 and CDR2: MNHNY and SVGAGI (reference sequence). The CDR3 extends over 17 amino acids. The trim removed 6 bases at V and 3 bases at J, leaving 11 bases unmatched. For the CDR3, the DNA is TGTGCCAGCAGGTCTCCAGAGACAGGGGGCTACAATCAGCCCCAGCATTTT. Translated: CASRSPETGGYNQPQHF.

The chain's CDR3 is CASSLAIGTSDHEQYF. The CDR3 nucleotides read TGTGCCAGCAGTTTAGCGATTGGGACTAGCGACCACGAGCAGTACTTC. V gene TRBV12-3 or TRBV12-4 combines with J gene TRBJ2-7; 10 bases fit TRBD2. The CDR3 has 16 residues. V gave up 0 bases and J gave up 5 bases; unmatched junction bases: 7.

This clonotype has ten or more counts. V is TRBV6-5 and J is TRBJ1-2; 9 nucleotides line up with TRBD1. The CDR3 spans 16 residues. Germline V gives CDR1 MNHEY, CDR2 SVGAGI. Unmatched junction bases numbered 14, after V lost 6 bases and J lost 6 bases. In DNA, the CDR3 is TGTGCCAGCAGCCACGCGGGACAGGGTCCCCGCCATGGCTACACCTTC. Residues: CASSHAGQGPRHGYTF.

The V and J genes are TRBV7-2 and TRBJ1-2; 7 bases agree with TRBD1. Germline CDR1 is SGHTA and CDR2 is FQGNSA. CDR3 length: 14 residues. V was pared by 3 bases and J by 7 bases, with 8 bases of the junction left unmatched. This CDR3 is CASSFKNRGLGYTF. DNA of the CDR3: TGTGCCAGCAGCTTTAAAAACAGGGGCCTTGGCTACACCTTC. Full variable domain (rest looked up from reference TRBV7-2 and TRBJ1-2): GAGVSQSPSNKVTEKGKDVELRCDPISGHTALYWYRQSLGQGLEFLIYFQGNSAPDKSGLPSDRFSAERTGGSVSTLTIQRTQQEDSAVYLCASSFKNRGLGYTFGSGTRLTVV.